The present T cell receptor beta chain was sequenced within a study of shared clonotypes between healthy human individuals. CDR1 and CDR2 (germline): MNHNY, SVGAGI (reference sequence). The length of the CDR3 is 15 residues. The V end was cut by 6 bases, the J end by 2 bases, with 14 bases between. The method was immunoSEQ multiplex PCR; TCRdb's version includes in-frame clones alone and lacks a portion of them. This sample has over a million clones, with 78% found just once. The genes are TRBV6-6 and TRBJ2-1; D may be TRBD1 or TRBD2 (5 bases each). This receptor was obtained from a man younger than 35 in good health. Some clones in this sample may be carry-over from other donors' samples. The sample comprised memory CD4+ T cells from PBMCs. Subset given: CD45RA-negative fraction. Here the CDR3 reads CASSPRDGAYNEQFF. In DNA, the CDR3 is TGTGCCAGCAGCCCCCGGGACGGTGCCTACAATGAGCAGTTCTTC.